These 17 T cell receptor beta chains were all obtained from the same sample, sequenced in a study of T-cell memory formation after mild COVID-19. Using its own MiXCR run on the 5' RACE reads, TCRdb lists one record per CDR3 protein. The sample yields around 260,000 distinct CDR3 sequences, about 16% seen once. The specimen was PBMCs or a T cell subset sorted from them (not recorded which). The receptors derive from a young man who had mild COVID-19 (a few samples of this study predate the infection). Cell type and time point are not known.

The chain has TRBV6-2 or TRBV6-3 and TRBJ2-7; D is perhaps TRBD1 or TRBD2 (5 bases each). The CDR3 sequence is 14 residues long. V was pared by 6 bases and J by 0 bases, with 12 bases between. Looked up from germline, CDR1 is MNHEY and CDR2 is SVGEGT. CDR3 amino acids: CASRPPGSSYEQYF. The CDR3 region has the DNA TGTGCCAGCAGGCCCCCAGGGAGCTCCTACGAGCAGTACTTC.

This clonotype has only a few counts. This chain links TRBV4-3 with TRBJ1-1; D ambiguous. Germline V gene lookup returns CDR1 LGHNA and CDR2 YSLEER. There are 14 residues in the CDR3. V was cut by 0 bases and J by 11 bases, with 16 bases left in between. The CDR3 bases are TGCGCCAGCAGCCAAGATGGAACCTCTTATGGGGCTTTCTTT. Translation: CASSQDGTSYGAFF.

The chain carries TRBV5-1 and TRBJ2-5; D possibly corresponds to TRBD1 (5 bases). The V gene's germline CDR1 is SGHRS and CDR2 YFSETQ. V shed 3 bases and J shed 7 bases, with 10 bases lying between them. This CDR3 is 12 amino acids long. This chain's CDR3 is CASSSGPATQYF. The CDR3 coding sequence is TGCGCCAGCAGCTCAGGGCCGGCGACCCAGTACTTC.

This clonotype was counted many times. The chain couples TRBV20-1 to TRBJ2-3, with 9 bases that match TRBD2. The CDR3 length is 15 residues. V lost 6 bases to trimming and J lost 2 bases; unmatched junction nucleotides: 9. Germline V lookup: CDR1 DFQATT, CDR2 SNEGSKA (reference sequence). The CDR3 region is CSASQTSGLTDTQYF. In DNA form, the CDR3 reads TGCAGTGCCAGTCAGACTAGCGGCCTCACAGATACGCAGTATTTT.

The table lists this clonotype with a few counts. This chain connects TRBV5-1 to TRBJ1-6; D call uncertain. Trimming cost V 0 bases and J 7 bases, with 5 bases left between them. The CDR3 is made up of 13 amino acids. Germline CDR1 SGHRS, CDR2 YFSETQ. The CDR3 region is CASSLDQNSPLHF. The CDR3 DNA follows: TGCGCCAGCAGCTTGGATCAGAATTCACCCCTCCACTTT.

The chain carries TRBV6-2 or TRBV6-3 and TRBJ2-4, with 10 bases aligning to TRBD2. Germline V CDR1 and CDR2: MNHEY, SVGEGT. Trimming took 0 bases from V and 4 from J; bases not matched to a gene: 6. This CDR3 spans 17 amino acids. CDR3: CASSYSAGSGGKNIQYF. The CDR3, as DNA: TGTGCCAGCAGTTACTCGGCGGGTAGCGGGGGGAAAAACATTCAGTACTTC.

This clonotype has more than one count but fewer than ten. This chain connects TRBV2 to TRBJ1-4, with TRBD1 as a possible D gene (6 bases). V was trimmed by 11 bases and J by 5 bases, leaving 9 bases between them. The CDR3 has 11 amino acids. CDR1 and CDR2 from the germline V gene are SNHLY and FYNNEI. The DNA for the CDR3 is TGTGCCGGTGGACAGAATGAAAAACTGTTTTTT. Its protein product is CAGGQNEKLFF.

This clonotype has only a few counts. The J gene is TRBJ2-1, the V gene TRBV13, with D uncertain. V was clipped by 1 base and J by 11 bases, with 12 bases between them. CDR3 length equals 13 residues. Germline CDR1 and CDR2: PRHDT and FYEKMQ (reference sequence). This chain's CDR3 is CASSLVVQAKQFF. The DNA of the CDR3 is TGTGCCAGCAGCTTAGTAGTCCAGGCAAAGCAGTTCTTC.

This rearrangement joins TRBV19 to TRBJ2-5, with TRBD1 matching 9 bases. The CDR3 is made up of 13 amino acids. J lost 5 bases, V lost 8 bases, and 6 bases had no gene match. CDR1 is LNHDA, CDR2 SQIVND, per germline (reference sequence). The CDR3 protein is CASARTGDETQYF. The CDR3 nucleotides read TGTGCCAGTGCTCGGACAGGGGACGAGACCCAGTACTTC.

The CDR3 protein is CASSDGRGLWNEQFF. For the CDR3, the DNA is TGCGCCAGCAGCGATGGCAGGGGGCTATGGAATGAGCAGTTCTTC. The chain links TRBV5-1 to TRBJ2-1; 8 nucleotides line up with TRBD1. V lost 4 bases, J lost 7 bases, and 10 bases stayed unmatched. This CDR3 is built from 15 residues. Germline V gene sequence: CDR1 SGHRS, CDR2 YFSETQ. Using reference TRBV5-1 and TRBJ2-1 for the parts outside the CDR3, the full variable domain is KAGVTQTPRYLIKTRGQQVTLSCSPISGHRSVSWYQQTPGQGLQFLFEYFSETQRNKGNFPGRFSGRQFSNSRSEMNVSTLELGDSALYLCASSDGRGLWNEQFFGPGTRLTVL.

This clonotype has just a few counts. The rearrangement joins TRBV4-1 to TRBJ1-6; 7 bases map to TRBD1. Germline-derived CDR1 and CDR2 are MGHRA and YSYEKL. The ends lost 4 bases at V and 5 bases at J; junction bases unmatched: 2. The CDR3 length is 14 residues. CDR3 in DNA: TGCGCCAGCAGCCCGGGACAGAATAATTCACCCCTCCACTTT. Protein: CASSPGQNNSPLHF.

J is TRBJ2-5 and V is TRBV6-1, with 10 bases aligning to TRBD2. Looked up from germline, CDR1 is MNHNS and CDR2 is SASEGT. J was trimmed by 5 bases and V by 4 bases; bases with no gene match: 7. This CDR3 contains 15 residues. CDR3 in amino acids: CASSGQRGGAETQYF. CDR3 DNA: TGTGCCAGCAGTGGGCAGCGGGGGGGCGCGGAGACCCAGTACTTC.

The V call is TRBV12-3 or TRBV12-4, the J call TRBJ2-2; D may be TRBD1 (5 bases). The length of the CDR3 is 15 residues. V was pared by 3 bases and J by 6 bases, with 14 bases between. As DNA, the CDR3 is TGTGCCAGCAGTTTTTTGGACATCATACCCGGGGAGCTGTTTTTT. Encoded protein: CASSFLDIIPGELFF.

This clonotype was detected only a few times. The V call is TRBV5-1, the J call TRBJ1-1, with TRBD1 identical over 8 bases. The CDR3 covers 16 residues. Germline-derived CDR1 and CDR2 are SGHRS and YFSETQ. Trimming took 3 bases from V and 4 from J; bases not matched to a gene: 11. For the CDR3, the DNA is TGCGCCAGCAGCTGGGGGACAGGCCGAGAAAGCACTGAAGCTTTCTTT. It codes for CASSWGTGRESTEAFF.

At least ten counts were recorded for this clonotype. This rearrangement joins TRBV6-5 to TRBJ1-6, with D maybe TRBD1 (5 bases). V gave up 5 bases and J gave up 10 bases, with 12 bases separating them. Germline CDR1 is MNHEY and CDR2 is SVGAGI. This CDR3 spans 13 amino acids. The CDR3 coding sequence is TGTGCCAGCAGTACAGGAGGCGGATCACCCCTCCACTTT. Protein sequence: CASSTGGGSPLHF.

The chain combines TRBV24-1 with TRBJ2-2, with a weak D call TRBD1 (5 bases). Per germline, CDR1 KGHDR and CDR2 SFDVKD. V gave up 1 base and J gave up 2 bases, with 10 bases separating them. The CDR3 totals 16 residues. The CDR3 DNA sequence: TGTGCCACCAGTGATTTCGAGACAGTCAACACCGGGGAGCTGTTTTTT. This encodes CATSDFETVNTGELFF.

This clonotype occurred a few times. The chain links TRBV10-3 to TRBJ2-2; 8 positions agree with TRBD1. With 4 bases clipped from V and 0 bases from J, the junction kept 1 base outside the gene matches. The CDR3 spans 15 residues. Germline V CDR1 and CDR2: ENHRY, SYGVKD. The CDR3 DNA is TGTGCCATCAGTGGGGGACAGGCGAACACCGGGGAGCTGTTTTTT. Protein: CAISGGQANTGELFF.